One sample yielded the 5 T cell receptor beta chains listed below, sequenced in a study of T cell responses to AZD1222 COVID-19 vaccine (dated by TCRdb to the early 2020s). Receptors were amplified or captured by the immunoSEQ multiplex PCR assay. TCRdb took this table from immuneACCESS and kept in-frame rearrangements with V and J called. Such tables lack part of the clones; where checked against another copy, unresolved V genes explain under half of the gap, and the rest is unexplained. In this sample the table shows roughly 65,000 clones, over 80% of which occur a single time. The ten biggest clones cover more than 20% of the sample. The sample's time point label, in plain terms: about 28 days (+/-7) after the second vaccine dose. The sample consisted of peripheral blood, taken 28 days after the second AZD1222 dose. The source is an adult who received the AZD1222 COVID-19 vaccine.

This chain connects TRBV12-3 or TRBV12-4 to TRBJ2-7; 11 nucleotides match TRBD2. This CDR3 contains 13 residues. The trim removed 8 bases at V and 1 base at J, leaving 1 base unmatched. CDR3 sequence reads: CASRTSGSYEQYF. CDR3 sequence (DNA): TGTGCCAGCCGGACTAGCGGGTCCTACGAGCAGTACTTC.

The gene calls are TRBV7-9 and TRBJ2-3; 7 bases are a match to TRBD1. Germline-derived CDR1 and CDR2 are SEHNR and FQNEAQ (reference sequence). The V and J ends lost 4 bases and 3 bases, in that order; junction bases with no gene match: 13. The CDR3 has 17 residues. The CDR3 region is CASSSLGDRAMTDTQYF. In nucleotides, the CDR3 is TGTGCCAGCAGCTCCCTGGGAGACAGGGCTATGACAGATACGCAGTATTTT.

V and J are TRBV7-9 and TRBJ2-5; D uncertain. Per germline, CDR1 SEHNR and CDR2 FQNEAQ (reference sequence). This CDR3 region has 11 residues. Between the trimmed V and J ends, which lost 8 bases and 2 bases, there was a span of 6 bases. The chain's CDR3 is CASGVQETQYF. For the CDR3, the DNA is TGTGCCAGCGGGGTACAAGAGACCCAGTACTTC.

This clone was counted between two and nine times. The rearrangement links TRBV6-6 to TRBJ1-6; D is unresolved. The CDR3 is 14 residues long. The V end lost 3 bases, the J end lost 8 bases, and 11 bases lay between the germline ends. In germline, CDR1 is MNHNY, CDR2 SVGAGI (reference sequence). DNA for the CDR3: TGTGCCAGCAGTTATGCGTCTGGGGATTCACCCCTCCACTTT. Translation gives CASSYASGDSPLHF.

The gene calls are TRBV6-5 and TRBJ1-4, with TRBD1 matching 8 bases. Germline loops: CDR1 MNHEY, CDR2 SVGAGI. The CDR3 has 14 amino acids. After removal of 1 base from V and 8 bases from J, the junction contained 3 bases not matched to a gene. CDR3 coding DNA: TGTGCCAGCAGTTACTTGTACAGGGGGGAAAAACTGTTTTTT. Translated: CASSYLYRGEKLFF.